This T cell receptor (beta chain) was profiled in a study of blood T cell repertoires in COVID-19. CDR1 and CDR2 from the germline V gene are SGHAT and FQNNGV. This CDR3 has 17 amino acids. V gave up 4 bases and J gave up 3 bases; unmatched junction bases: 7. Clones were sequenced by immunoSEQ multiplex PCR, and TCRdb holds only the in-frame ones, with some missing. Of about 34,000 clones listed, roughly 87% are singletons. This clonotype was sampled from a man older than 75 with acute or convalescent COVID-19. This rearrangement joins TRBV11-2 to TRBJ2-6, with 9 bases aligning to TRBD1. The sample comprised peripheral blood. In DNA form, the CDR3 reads TGTGCCAGCAGCTCGTCCCGGGACAGGGTTGGGGCCAACGTCCTGACTTTC. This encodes CASSSSRDRVGANVLTF.